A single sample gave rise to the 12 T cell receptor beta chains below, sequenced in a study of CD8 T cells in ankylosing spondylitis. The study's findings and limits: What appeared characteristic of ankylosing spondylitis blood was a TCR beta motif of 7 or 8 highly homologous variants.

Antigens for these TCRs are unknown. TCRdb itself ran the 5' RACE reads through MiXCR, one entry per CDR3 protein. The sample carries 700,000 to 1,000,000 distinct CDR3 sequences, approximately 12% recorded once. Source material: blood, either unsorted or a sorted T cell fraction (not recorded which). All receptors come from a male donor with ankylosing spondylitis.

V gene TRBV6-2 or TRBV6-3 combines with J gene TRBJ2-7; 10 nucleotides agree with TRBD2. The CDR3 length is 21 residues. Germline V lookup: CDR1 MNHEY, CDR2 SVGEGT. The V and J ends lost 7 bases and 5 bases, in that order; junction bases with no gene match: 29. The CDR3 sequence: CASKNGGGQPSPSGSFNEQYF. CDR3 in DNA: TGTGCCAGCAAGAATGGAGGGGGACAACCCTCTCCTAGCGGGAGTTTCAACGAGCAGTACTTC.

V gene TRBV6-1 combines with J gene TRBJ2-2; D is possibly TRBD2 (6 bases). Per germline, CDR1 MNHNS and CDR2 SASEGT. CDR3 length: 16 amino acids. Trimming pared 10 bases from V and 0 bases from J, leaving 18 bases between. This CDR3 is CATRRGPFPNTGELFF. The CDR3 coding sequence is TGTGCCACCAGGCGGGGACCCTTCCCGAACACCGGGGAGCTGTTTTTT.

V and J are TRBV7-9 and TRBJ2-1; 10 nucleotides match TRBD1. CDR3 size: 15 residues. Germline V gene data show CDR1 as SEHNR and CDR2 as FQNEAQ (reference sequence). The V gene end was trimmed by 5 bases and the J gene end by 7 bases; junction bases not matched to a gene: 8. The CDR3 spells CASSRSGTGVNEQFF. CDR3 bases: TGTGCCAGCAGCAGATCCGGGACAGGGGTAAATGAGCAGTTCTTC.

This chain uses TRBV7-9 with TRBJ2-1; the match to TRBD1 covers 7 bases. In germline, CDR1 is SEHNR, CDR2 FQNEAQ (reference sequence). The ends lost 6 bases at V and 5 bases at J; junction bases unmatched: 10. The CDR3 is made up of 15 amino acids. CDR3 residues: CASRAFLDRNNEQFF. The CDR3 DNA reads TGTGCCAGCAGGGCCTTTTTGGACAGGAACAATGAGCAGTTCTTC.

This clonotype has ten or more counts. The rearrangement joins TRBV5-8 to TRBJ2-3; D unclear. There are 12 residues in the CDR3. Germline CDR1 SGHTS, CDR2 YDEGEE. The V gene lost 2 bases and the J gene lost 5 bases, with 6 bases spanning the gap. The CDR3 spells CASSFWGDTQYF. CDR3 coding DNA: TGTGCCAGCAGCTTTTGGGGAGATACGCAGTATTTT.

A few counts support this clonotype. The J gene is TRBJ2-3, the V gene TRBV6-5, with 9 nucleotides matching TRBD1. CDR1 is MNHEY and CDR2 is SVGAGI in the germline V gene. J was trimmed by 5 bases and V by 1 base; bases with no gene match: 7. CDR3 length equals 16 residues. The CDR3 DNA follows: TGTGCCAGCAGTTACTGGGACAGGGCCCTAGGAGATACGCAGTATTTT. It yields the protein CASSYWDRALGDTQYF.

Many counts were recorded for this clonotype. The CDR3 spells CASSLAPVDNSPLHF. CDR3 DNA sequence: TGTGCCAGCAGTTTGGCTCCCGTGGATAATTCACCCCTCCACTTT. The chain has TRBV6-5 and TRBJ1-6; D gene uncertain. Trimming removed 4 bases from V and 5 bases from J, with 12 bases in between. This CDR3 contains 15 residues. The V gene's germline CDR1 is MNHEY and CDR2 SVGAGI.

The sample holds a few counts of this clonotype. The CDR3 sequence is CATSDRGGRETQYF. Written as DNA, the CDR3 is TGTGCCACCAGTGACCGCGGGGGACGAGAGACCCAGTACTTC. The chain has TRBV24-1 and TRBJ2-5; TRBD2 agrees at 7 bases. V was pared by 4 bases and J by 4 bases, with 5 bases of the junction left unmatched. CDR1 is KGHDR and CDR2 is SFDVKD in the germline V gene. The CDR3 has 14 amino acids.

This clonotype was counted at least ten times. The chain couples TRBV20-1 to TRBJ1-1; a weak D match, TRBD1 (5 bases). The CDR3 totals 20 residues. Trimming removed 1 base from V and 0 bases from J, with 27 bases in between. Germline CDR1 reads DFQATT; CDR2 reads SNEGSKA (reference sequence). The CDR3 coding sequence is TGCAGTGCTAGAGGGGGGTTGGGTAGTAGCGGTCCTGGCATGAACACTGAAGCTTTCTTT. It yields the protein CSARGGLGSSGPGMNTEAFF.

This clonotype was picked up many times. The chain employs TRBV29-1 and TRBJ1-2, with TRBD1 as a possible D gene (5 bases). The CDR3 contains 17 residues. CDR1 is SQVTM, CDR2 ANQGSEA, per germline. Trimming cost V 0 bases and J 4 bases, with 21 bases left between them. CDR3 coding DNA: TGCAGCGTTGAAGACCGACAGACCTCACGACCTCTCTATGGCTACACCTTC. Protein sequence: CSVEDRQTSRPLYGYTF.

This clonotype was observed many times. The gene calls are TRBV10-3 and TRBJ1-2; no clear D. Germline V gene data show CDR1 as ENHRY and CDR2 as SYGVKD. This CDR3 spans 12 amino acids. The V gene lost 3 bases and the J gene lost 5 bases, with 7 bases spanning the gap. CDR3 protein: CAISEWSYGYTF. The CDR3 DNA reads TGTGCCATCAGTGAATGGAGTTATGGCTACACCTTC.

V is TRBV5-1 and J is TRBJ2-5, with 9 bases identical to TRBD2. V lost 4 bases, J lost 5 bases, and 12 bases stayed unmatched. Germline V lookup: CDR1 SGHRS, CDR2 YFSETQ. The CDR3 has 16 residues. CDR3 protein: CASSLSTGTSMETQYF. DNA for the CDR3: TGCGCCAGCAGCCTATCGACCGGGACTAGCATGGAGACCCAGTACTTC.